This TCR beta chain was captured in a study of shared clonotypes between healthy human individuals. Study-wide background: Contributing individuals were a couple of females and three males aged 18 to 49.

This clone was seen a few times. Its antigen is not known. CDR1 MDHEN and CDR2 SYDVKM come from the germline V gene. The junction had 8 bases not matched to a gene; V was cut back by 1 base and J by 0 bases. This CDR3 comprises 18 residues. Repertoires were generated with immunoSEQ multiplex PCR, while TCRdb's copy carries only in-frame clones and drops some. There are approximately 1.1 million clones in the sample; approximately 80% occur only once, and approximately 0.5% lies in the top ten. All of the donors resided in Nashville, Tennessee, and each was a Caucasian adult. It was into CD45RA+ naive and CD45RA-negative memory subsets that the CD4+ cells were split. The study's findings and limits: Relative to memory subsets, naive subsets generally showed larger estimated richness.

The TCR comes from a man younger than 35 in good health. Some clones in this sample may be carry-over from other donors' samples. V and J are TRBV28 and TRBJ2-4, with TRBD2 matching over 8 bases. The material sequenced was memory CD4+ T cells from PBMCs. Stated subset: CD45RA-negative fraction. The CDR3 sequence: CASSLSWRAGAAKNIQYF. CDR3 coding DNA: TGTGCCAGCAGTTTATCTTGGAGAGCGGGGGCAGCCAAAAACATTCAGTACTTC.